This TCR beta chain was obtained from a study of blood T cell repertoires in COVID-19. Data came from immunoSEQ multiplex PCR; TCRdb stores just in-frame clones and leaves some out. The sample records about 140,000 clones, just under 90% being singletons. Germline CDR1 SGDLS, CDR2 YYNGEE. The CDR3 spans 14 residues. With 0 bases clipped from V and 6 bases from J, the junction kept 6 bases outside the gene matches. Input material: peripheral blood. The TCR comes from a woman aged 40 to 55 with acute or convalescent COVID-19. V usage is TRBV9 and J usage is TRBJ2-7, with 7 bases that match TRBD2. CDR3 sequence (DNA): TGTGCCAGCAGCGTAGGTGGGAGGGGACTCGAGCAGTACTTC. Protein: CASSVGGRGLEQYF.